Listed here are 25 T cell receptor beta chains from one sample, sequenced in a study of shared clonotypes between healthy human individuals. Clones were read by immunoSEQ multiplex PCR, and TCRdb kept only the in-frame ones, dropping some. In the table there are over 2 million clones, 95% of which are singletons. Sample: naive CD4+ T cells sorted from blood. As to subset: CD45RA+ positively selected. Source of these receptors: a man aged 18 to 30 in good health.

This rearrangement joins TRBV18 to TRBJ1-1; TRBD1 might be the D (5 bases). The CDR3 extends over 15 amino acids. From germline, CDR1 is KGHSH and CDR2 LQKENI. The V end was cut by 3 bases, the J end by 4 bases, with 15 bases between. CDR3 sequence (DNA): TGTGCCAGCTCACCCTCTTCCTCAGGGCGCACTGAAGCTTTCTTT. Amino acid sequence: CASSPSSSGRTEAFF.

The chain recombines TRBV10-1 with TRBJ2-7, with D hard to call. Between the trimmed V and J ends, which lost 7 bases and 2 bases, there was a span of 15 bases. This CDR3 has 14 amino acids. Looked up from germline, CDR1 is WNHNN and CDR2 is SYGVQD (reference sequence). The CDR3 DNA reads TGCGCCAGCAATCAGCGATTACACGCCTACGAGCAGTACTTC. It specifies CASNQRLHAYEQYF.

The chain has TRBV7-9 and TRBJ1-2; no reliable D call. With 5 bases removed from V and 6 bases from J, the gap between germline ends came to 13 bases. Germline V lookup: CDR1 SEHNR, CDR2 FQNEAQ (reference sequence). The CDR3 runs to 13 residues. Here the CDR3 reads CASSPEGVHGYTF. In DNA form, the CDR3 reads TGTGCCAGCAGCCCCGAAGGTGTACATGGCTACACCTTC.

The CDR3 coding sequence is TGTGCCAGCCATTCCCGGGACGTAGAGTACTTC. It yields the protein CASHSRDVEYF. The rearrangement uses TRBV6-5 and TRBJ2-7; D could derive from TRBD1 or TRBD2 (5 bases each). The CDR3 totals 11 residues. Germline lookup yields CDR1 MNHEY and CDR2 SVGAGI. Between the trimmed V and J ends, which lost 8 bases and 11 bases, there was a span of 16 bases.

The V and J genes are TRBV2 and TRBJ1-4; no definite D call. Trimming shortened V by 4 bases and J by 8 bases, and 11 bases separated the two germline ends. Germline V gene sequence: CDR1 SNHLY, CDR2 FYNNEI. The CDR3 covers 13 residues. The CDR3 is CASSVMIIEKLFF. The CDR3 bases are TGTGCCAGCAGTGTCATGATCATCGAAAAACTGTTTTTT.

A word on this clone: Other DNA sequences in the same sample also yield this CDR3. The V call is TRBV6-5, the J call TRBJ1-3, with 7 bases that match TRBD1. CDR3 length: 15 amino acids. V dropped 6 bases and J dropped 4; count of bases not matched to a gene: 9. Germline V CDR1 and CDR2: MNHEY, SVGAGI. For the CDR3, the DNA is TGTGCCAGCAGCCGGACAGGTGGGACCGGAAACACCATATATTTT. It translates to CASSRTGGTGNTIYF.

This clone was seen just once. The chain recombines TRBV5-4 with TRBJ2-3; TRBD2 aligns across 7 bases. This CDR3 is 15 amino acids long. J was trimmed by 3 bases and V by 1 base; bases with no gene match: 5. Germline CDR1 SGHNT, CDR2 YYREEE (reference sequence). The CDR3 protein is CASSLPGGLTDTQYF. For the CDR3, the DNA is TGTGCCAGCAGCTTGCCCGGGGGGTTGACAGATACGCAGTATTTT.

The J gene is TRBJ1-1, the V gene TRBV10-3; perhaps TRBD1 as D (6 bases). V was trimmed by 7 bases and J by 1 base, leaving 13 bases between them. The length of the CDR3 is 14 residues. From germline, CDR1 is ENHRY and CDR2 SYGVKD. The CDR3 is CAITSDRSNTEAFF. The CDR3 DNA reads TGTGCCATCACCTCAGACAGGTCGAACACTGAAGCTTTCTTT.

The chain combines TRBV18 with TRBJ2-3; D may correspond to TRBD1 or TRBD2 (5 bases each). Between the trimmed V and J ends, which lost 8 bases and 3 bases, there was a span of 21 bases. The CDR3 contains 16 residues. Per the germline V gene, CDR1 is KGHSH and CDR2 is LQKENI. CDR3 sequence (DNA): TGTGCCAGCAGCTTAGGTCCGGGGCTGGCAACAGATACGCAGTATTTT. Translation gives CASSLGPGLATDTQYF.

This chain links TRBV2 with TRBJ2-1, with 15 bases fitting TRBD2. Trimming removed 7 bases from V and 8 bases from J; junction bases left unmatched: 6. The CDR3 runs to 15 residues. Germline CDR1 and CDR2: SNHLY and FYNNEI. DNA of the CDR3: TGTGCCAGCATCGGACTAGCGGGAGGGTACCATGAGCAGTTCTTC. Its protein product is CASIGLAGGYHEQFF.

This clone was seen only a few times. The rearrangement joins TRBV30 to TRBJ1-1; D may be TRBD1 (5 bases). The CDR3 has 15 residues. Germline CDR1 and CDR2: GTSNPN and SVGIG (reference sequence). The V end lost 3 bases, the J end lost 0 bases, and 14 bases lay between the germline ends. The CDR3 loop reads CAWRASGRMNTEAFF. CDR3 sequence (DNA): TGTGCCTGGAGGGCCTCGGGGCGCATGAACACTGAAGCTTTCTTT.

The chain recombines TRBV7-6 with TRBJ1-2; D is ambiguous. The CDR3 covers 14 residues. Trimming took 1 base from V and 7 from J, leaving 13 bases between them. CDR1 SGHVS and CDR2 FNYEAQ come from the germline V gene. Here the CDR3 DNA reads TGTGCCAGCAGCTTAGGTATCGACGGTGGTGGCTACACCTTC. It encodes CASSLGIDGGGYTF.

The rearrangement joins TRBV4-1 to TRBJ1-2; D remains ambiguous. Germline assignment: CDR1 MGHRA and CDR2 YSYEKL. Trimming cost V 0 bases and J 3 bases, with 5 bases left between them. This CDR3 has 13 residues. As DNA, the CDR3 is TGCGCCAGCAGCCAAGAGTCGCACTATGGCTACACCTTC. Translating it yields CASSQESHYGYTF.

The chain uses TRBV5-1 and TRBJ1-6; the match to TRBD1 covers 7 bases. CDR1 is SGHRS, CDR2 YFSETQ, per germline. Trimming at V came to 1 base and at J to 7 bases, leaving 2 bases not matched to a gene. The CDR3 has 14 amino acids. CDR3 amino acids: CASSLSGGNSPLHF. CDR3 sequence (DNA): TGCGCCAGCAGCTTGTCAGGGGGAAATTCACCCCTCCACTTT.

The genes are TRBV5-1 and TRBJ1-1; unclear D gene. This CDR3 spans 14 amino acids. Trimming left V 2 bases short and J 5 bases short, with 13 bases between. The germline CDR1 and CDR2 sequences are SGHRS and YFSETQ. DNA for the CDR3: TGCGCCAGCAGCTTAAAGGGCGGAGGTACTGAAGCTTTCTTT. Translated: CASSLKGGGTEAFF.

The V call is TRBV5-1, the J call TRBJ1-1; tentatively, D is TRBD1 (6 bases). Germline V CDR1 and CDR2: SGHRS, YFSETQ. The CDR3 length is 14 residues. The V end was cut by 5 bases, the J end by 10 bases, with 21 bases between. The CDR3, as DNA: TGCGCCAGCAGTCCCGAGAGGGGACAAATTAGAGCTTTCTTT. It specifies CASSPERGQIRAFF.

Here the CDR3 DNA reads TGCGCCAGCAGCCAGGACCGGGACAGCGCCTATAATTCACCCCTCCACTTT. Its protein is CASSQDRDSAYNSPLHF. The V call is TRBV4-1, the J call TRBJ1-6, with 7 bases matching TRBD1. Unmatched junction bases numbered 7, after V lost 3 bases and J lost 2 bases. Germline V gene sequence: CDR1 MGHRA, CDR2 YSYEKL. This CDR3 contains 17 residues.

This chain connects TRBV2 to TRBJ1-3, with unresolved D. Germline loops: CDR1 SNHLY, CDR2 FYNNEI. The CDR3 length is 14 residues. Between the trimmed V and J ends, which lost 6 bases and 2 bases, there was a span of 11 bases. The CDR3 reads CASRELATGNTIYF. The CDR3 DNA reads TGTGCCAGCAGGGAACTCGCAACTGGAAACACCATATATTTT.

The rearrangement uses TRBV12-5 and TRBJ2-5; D remains ambiguous. CDR1 is LGHNT and CDR2 is FRNRAP in the germline V gene. The CDR3 has 12 amino acids. The V end was cut by 6 bases, the J end by 5 bases, with 10 bases between. The DNA for the CDR3 is TGTGCTAGTGGATACCTTGGGGAGACCCAGTACTTC. Encoded protein: CASGYLGETQYF.

V gene TRBV27 combines with J gene TRBJ2-6, with 9 bases fitting TRBD2. Germline V gene lookup returns CDR1 MNHEY and CDR2 SMNVEV (reference sequence). Unmatched junction bases numbered 9, after V lost 5 bases and J lost 1 base. The CDR3 length is 18 residues. The CDR3 DNA follows: TGTGCCAGCAGTCCACGACTAGCGGCGAATTCTGGGGCCAACGTCCTGACTTTC. This gives the protein CASSPRLAANSGANVLTF.

The V call is TRBV6-5, the J call TRBJ2-7; the match to TRBD1 covers 7 bases. Germline V gene sequence: CDR1 MNHEY, CDR2 SVGAGI. The CDR3 contains 13 residues. After removal of 2 bases from V and 9 bases from J, the junction contained 7 bases not matched to a gene. In nucleotides, the CDR3 is TGTGCCAGCAGTTACGCTTGGGGACAGTGGCAGTACTTC. Amino acids: CASSYAWGQWQYF.

This clone has only a few counts. Other DNA sequences in this specimen translate into the identical CDR3. V is TRBV7-2 and J is TRBJ2-3; D not resolved. Germline CDR1 SGHTA, CDR2 FQGNSA. The CDR3 extends over 11 amino acids. V was pared by 4 bases and J by 3 bases, with 2 bases between. CDR3: CASSSTDTQYF. CDR3 bases: TGTGCCAGCAGCTCAACAGATACGCAGTATTTT.

The gene calls are TRBV7-9 and TRBJ2-2; D remains unclear. Germline lookup yields CDR1 SEHNR and CDR2 FQNEAQ (reference sequence). The CDR3 contains 11 residues. Trimming stripped 6 bases from V and 6 bases from J, with 5 bases between. CDR3 protein: CASRLSGELFF. CDR3 nucleotide sequence: TGTGCCAGCAGACTCTCCGGGGAGCTGTTTTTT.

V and J are TRBV9 and TRBJ2-7; no reliable D call. The CDR3 extends over 14 amino acids. V lost 0 bases to trimming and J lost 3 bases, with 10 bases between them. Germline CDR1 reads SGDLS; CDR2 reads YYNGEE. CDR3 DNA: TGTGCCAGCAGCGTAGGGCATCTCAGCTACGAGCAGTACTTC. Protein: CASSVGHLSYEQYF. Supplemented by reference TRBV9 and TRBJ2-7, the full variable domain reads DSGVTQTPKHLITATGQRVTLRCSPRSGDLSVYWYQQSLDQGLQFLIQYYNGEERAKGNILERFSAQQFPDLHSELNLSSLELGDSALYFCASSVGHLSYEQYFGPGTRLTVT.

V gene TRBV7-8 combines with J gene TRBJ2-7, with 7 bases identical to TRBD2. V lost 5 bases, J lost 1 base, and 2 bases stayed unmatched. CDR3 length equals 13 residues. Germline CDR1 reads SGHVS; CDR2 reads FQNEAQ. CDR3 DNA sequence: TGTGCCAGCAGCCAGCGGGAATCCTACGAGCAGTACTTC. Translation: CASSQRESYEQYF.